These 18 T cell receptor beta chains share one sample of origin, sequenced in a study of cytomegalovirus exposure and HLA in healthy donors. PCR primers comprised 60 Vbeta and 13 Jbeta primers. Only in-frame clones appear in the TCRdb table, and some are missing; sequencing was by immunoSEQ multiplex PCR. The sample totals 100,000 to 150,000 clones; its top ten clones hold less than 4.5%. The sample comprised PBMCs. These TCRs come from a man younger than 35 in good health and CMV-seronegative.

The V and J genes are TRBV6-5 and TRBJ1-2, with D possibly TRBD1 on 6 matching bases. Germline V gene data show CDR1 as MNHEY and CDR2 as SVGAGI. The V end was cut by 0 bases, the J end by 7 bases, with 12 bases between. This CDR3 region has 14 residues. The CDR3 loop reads CASSYSGRGGGYTF. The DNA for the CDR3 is TGTGCCAGCAGTTACTCGGGCAGGGGCGGTGGCTACACCTTC.

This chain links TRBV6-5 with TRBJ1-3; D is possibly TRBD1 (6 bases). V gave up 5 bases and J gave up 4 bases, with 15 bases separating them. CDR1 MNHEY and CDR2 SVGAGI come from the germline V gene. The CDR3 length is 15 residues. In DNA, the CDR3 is TGTGCCAGCAGTCAAGGGAGGGGGAAGGGAAACACCATATATTTT. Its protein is CASSQGRGKGNTIYF.

Here the CDR3 reads CASRASGGAYEQYF. DNA for the CDR3: TGTGCCAGCAGAGCCTCCGGGGGGGCCTACGAGCAGTACTTC. This chain links TRBV25-1 with TRBJ2-7, with 8 bases fitting TRBD2. This CDR3 has 14 amino acids. The J segment lost 2 bases and the V segment lost 6 bases, leaving 6 bases of the junction unmatched. From germline, CDR1 is MGHDK and CDR2 SYGVNS.

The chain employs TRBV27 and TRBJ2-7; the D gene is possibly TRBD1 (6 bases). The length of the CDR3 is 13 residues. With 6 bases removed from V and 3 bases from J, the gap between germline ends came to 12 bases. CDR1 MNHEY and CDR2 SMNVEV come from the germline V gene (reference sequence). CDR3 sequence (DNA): TGTGCCAGCAGGCAGGGGTTTCTCTACGAGCAGTACTTC. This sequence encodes CASRQGFLYEQYF.

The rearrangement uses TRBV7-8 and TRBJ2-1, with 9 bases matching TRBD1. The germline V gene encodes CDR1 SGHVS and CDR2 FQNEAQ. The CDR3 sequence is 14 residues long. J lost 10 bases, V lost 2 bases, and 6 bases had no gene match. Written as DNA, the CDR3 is TGTGCCAGCAGCTTAAGGGACAGGGAACGAGAGCAGTTCTTC. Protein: CASSLRDREREQFF.

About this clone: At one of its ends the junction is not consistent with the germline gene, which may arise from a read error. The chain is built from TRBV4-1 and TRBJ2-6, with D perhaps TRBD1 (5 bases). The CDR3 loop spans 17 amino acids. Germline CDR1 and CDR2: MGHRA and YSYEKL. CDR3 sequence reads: CASSPLKWLSGADVLTF. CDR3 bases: TGCGCCAGCAGCCCTCTTAAGTGGCTCTCTGGGGCCGACGTCCTGACTTTC.

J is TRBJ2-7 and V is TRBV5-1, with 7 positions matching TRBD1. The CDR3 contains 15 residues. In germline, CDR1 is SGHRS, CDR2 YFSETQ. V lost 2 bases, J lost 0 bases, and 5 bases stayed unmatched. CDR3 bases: TGCGCCAGCAGCTTTGAGGGGGCGAGCTCCTACGAGCAGTACTTC. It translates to CASSFEGASSYEQYF. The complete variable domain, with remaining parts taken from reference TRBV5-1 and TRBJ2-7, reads KAGVTQTPRYLIKTRGQQVTLSCSPISGHRSVSWYQQTPGQGLQFLFEYFSETQRNKGNFPGRFSGRQFSNSRSEMNVSTLELGDSALYLCASSFEGASSYEQYFGPGTRLTVT.

Written as DNA, the CDR3 is TGTGCCAGTAGTATAGCCAGCGGGGGTTACGAGCAGTACTTC. Its translation: CASSIASGGYEQYF. This chain links TRBV19 with TRBJ2-7; 8 nucleotides line up with TRBD2. Germline CDR1 is LNHDA and CDR2 is SQIVND (reference sequence). This CDR3 is 14 amino acids long. Trimming removed 1 base from V and 4 bases from J; junction bases left unmatched: 3.

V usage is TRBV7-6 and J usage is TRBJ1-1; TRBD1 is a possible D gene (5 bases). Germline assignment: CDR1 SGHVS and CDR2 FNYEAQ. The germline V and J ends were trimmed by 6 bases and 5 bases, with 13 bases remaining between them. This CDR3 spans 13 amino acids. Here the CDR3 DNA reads TGTGCCAGCAGGGCCGACAGAACAACTGAAGCTTTCTTT. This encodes CASRADRTTEAFF. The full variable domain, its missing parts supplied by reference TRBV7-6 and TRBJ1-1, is GAGVSQSPRYKVTKRGQDVALRCDPISGHVSLYWYRQALGQGPEFLTYFNYEAQQDKSGLPNDRFSAERPEGSISTLTIQRTEQRDSAMYRCASRADRTTEAFFGQGTRLTVV.

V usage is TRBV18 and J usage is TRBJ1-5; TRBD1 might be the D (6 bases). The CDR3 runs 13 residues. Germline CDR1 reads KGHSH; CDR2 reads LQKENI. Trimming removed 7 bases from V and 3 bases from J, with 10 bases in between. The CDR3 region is CASCPGANQPQHF. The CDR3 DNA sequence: TGTGCCAGCTGTCCAGGGGCCAATCAGCCCCAGCATTTT.

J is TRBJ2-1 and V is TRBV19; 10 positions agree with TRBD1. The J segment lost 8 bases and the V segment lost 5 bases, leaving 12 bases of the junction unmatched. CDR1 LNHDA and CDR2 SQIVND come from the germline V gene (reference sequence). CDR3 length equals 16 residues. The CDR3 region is CASSPSIGTGVDEQFF. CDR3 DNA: TGTGCCAGTAGTCCATCGATAGGGACAGGGGTAGATGAGCAGTTCTTC.

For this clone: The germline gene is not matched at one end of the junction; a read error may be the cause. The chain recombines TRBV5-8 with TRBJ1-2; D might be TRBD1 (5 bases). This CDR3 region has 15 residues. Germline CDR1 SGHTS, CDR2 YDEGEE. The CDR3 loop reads CASSPRQRANYGYAF. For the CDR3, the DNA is TGTGCCAGCAGCCCACGACAGCGGGCTAACTATGGCTACGCCTTC.

This chain's CDR3 is CASSSPGQNNEQFF. The DNA for the CDR3 is TGTGCCAGTAGCTCCCCGGGACAGAACAATGAGCAGTTCTTC. The gene calls are TRBV19 and TRBJ2-1; 7 bases line up with TRBD1. Trimming cost V 6 bases and J 5 bases; bases outside gene matches: 7. CDR1 and CDR2 (germline): LNHDA, SQIVND (reference sequence). The CDR3 contains 14 residues.

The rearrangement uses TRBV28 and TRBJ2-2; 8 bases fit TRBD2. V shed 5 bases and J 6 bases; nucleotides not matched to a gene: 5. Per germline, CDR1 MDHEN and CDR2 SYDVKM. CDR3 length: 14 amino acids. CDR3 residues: CASSRGLASGELFF. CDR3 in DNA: TGTGCCAGCAGTAGAGGACTAGCTTCCGGGGAGCTGTTTTTT.

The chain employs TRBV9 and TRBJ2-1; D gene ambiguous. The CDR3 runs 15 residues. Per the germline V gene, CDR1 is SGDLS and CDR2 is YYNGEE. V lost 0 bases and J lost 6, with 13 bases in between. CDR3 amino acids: CASSVGSPLSNEQFF. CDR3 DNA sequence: TGTGCCAGCAGCGTAGGAAGTCCCCTCAGCAATGAGCAGTTCTTC.

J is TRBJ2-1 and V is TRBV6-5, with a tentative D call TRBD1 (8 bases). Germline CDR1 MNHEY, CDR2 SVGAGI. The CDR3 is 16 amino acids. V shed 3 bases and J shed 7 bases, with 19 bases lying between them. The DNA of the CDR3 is TGTGCCAGCAGTTATACAACAGGGGGGGTCGGGAATGAGCAGTTCTTC. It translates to CASSYTTGGVGNEQFF.

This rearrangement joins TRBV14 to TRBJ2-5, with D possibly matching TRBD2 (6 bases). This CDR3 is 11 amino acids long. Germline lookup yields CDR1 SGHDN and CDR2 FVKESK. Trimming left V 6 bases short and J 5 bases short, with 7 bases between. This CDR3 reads CASSGGETQYF. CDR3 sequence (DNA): TGTGCCAGCAGTGGAGGGGAGACCCAGTACTTC.

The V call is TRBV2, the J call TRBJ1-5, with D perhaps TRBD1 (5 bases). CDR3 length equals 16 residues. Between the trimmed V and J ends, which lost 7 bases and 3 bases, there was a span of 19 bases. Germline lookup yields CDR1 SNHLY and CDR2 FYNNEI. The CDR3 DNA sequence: TGTGCCAGCAATCTGGATCAGGGAAGGTACAATCAGCCCCAGCATTTT. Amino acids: CASNLDQGRYNQPQHF.